The clone carrying this T cell receptor beta chain occurred many times. Its antigen is still unknown. Exclusion of a patient resulted from uncontrolled infection, other autoimmune disease, pregnancy or lactation. Blood was drawn at first hyperthyroidism diagnosis, before any ophthalmopathy symptoms. This sample is drawn from a study of T cells in Graves' hyperthyroidism and ophthalmopathy. Notes on the study in general: The model made its ophthalmopathy prediction, and onset followed a median approximately 6 months later. Among thyroid clonotypes expanded above 0.001, most also appeared in blood.

J gave up 1 base and V 5 bases, and 5 bases lay outside the gene matches. The CDR3 sequence is 15 residues long. Germline lookup yields CDR1 SEHNR and CDR2 FQNEAQ (reference sequence). It was RNA transcripts that yielded the amplified TCR beta CDR3 regions. When the TCR CDR3 underwent first-round RT-PCR, the HTBI primer set was used. TCRdb re-analysed the multiplex PCR reads in MiXCR, keeping a single row per CDR3 protein. The sample records 370,000 or so distinct CDR3 sequences, roughly 13% being singletons. The TCR was taken from a man aged 25 to 45 with Graves' hyperthyroidism that later progressed to Graves' ophthalmopathy. Sequencing used blood. The genes are TRBV7-9 and TRBJ2-5; TRBD2 agrees at 9 bases. The CDR3 protein is CASSGSGGLQETQYF. DNA for the CDR3: TGTGCCAGCAGCGGTAGCGGGGGCCTCCAAGAGACCCAGTACTTC.